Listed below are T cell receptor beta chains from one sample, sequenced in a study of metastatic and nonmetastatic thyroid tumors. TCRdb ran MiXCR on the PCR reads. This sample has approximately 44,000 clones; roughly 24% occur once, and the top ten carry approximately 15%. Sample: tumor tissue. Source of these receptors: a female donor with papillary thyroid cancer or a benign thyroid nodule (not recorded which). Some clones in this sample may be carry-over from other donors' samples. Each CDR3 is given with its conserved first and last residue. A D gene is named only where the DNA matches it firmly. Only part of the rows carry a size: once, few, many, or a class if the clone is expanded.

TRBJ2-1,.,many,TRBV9,CASSVEVGDEQFF,TGTGCCAGCAGCGTAGAGGTTGGCGATGAGCAGTTCTTC
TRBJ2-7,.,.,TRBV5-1,CASSLGASVIPYEQYF,TGCGCCAGCAGCTTGGGGGCTAGCGTTATTCCCTACGAGCAGTACTTC
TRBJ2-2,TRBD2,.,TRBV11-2,CASSLTSGSCAAGELFF,TGTGCCAGCAGCCTGACTAGCGGGAGTTGTGCTGCCGGGGAGCTGTTTTTT
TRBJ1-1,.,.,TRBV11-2,CASSLQLNTEAFF,TGTGCCAGCAGCTTACAGTTGAACACTGAAGCTTTCTTT
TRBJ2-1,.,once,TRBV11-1,CAINPDTGYNEQFF,TGTGCCATCAATCCTGATACAGGTTACAATGAGCAGTTCTTC
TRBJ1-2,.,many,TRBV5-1,CASSPGPSLGYTF,TGCGCCAGCAGCCCGGGACCGTCCCTAGGCTACACCTTC
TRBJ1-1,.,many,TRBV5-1,CASSTSGEGTEAFF,TGCGCCAGCAGCACCTCGGGGGAGGGGACTGAAGCTTTCTTT
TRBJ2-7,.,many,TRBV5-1,CASSQEDWNYEQYF,TGCGCCAGCAGCCAAGAGGACTGGAACTACGAGCAGTACTTC
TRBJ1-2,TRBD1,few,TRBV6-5,CASSYHNPGQGSYGYTF,TGTGCCAGCAGTTACCACAATCCGGGACAGGGGAGTTATGGCTACACCTTC
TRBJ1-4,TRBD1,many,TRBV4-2,CASSHYTQGADEKLFF,TGTGCCAGCAGCCACTACACACAGGGGGCCGATGAAAAACTGTTTTTT
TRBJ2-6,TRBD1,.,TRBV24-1,CATSDWQGAF,TGTGCCACCAGTGATTGGCAGGGGGCTTTC
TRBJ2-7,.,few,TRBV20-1,CSARRTQGGSYEQYF,TGCAGTGCTAGACGAACACAGGGAGGCTCCTACGAGCAGTACTTC
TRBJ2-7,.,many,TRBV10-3,CAISDRAEGRVQYF,TGTGCCATCAGCGACCGGGCCGAAGGAAGGGTGCAGTACTTC
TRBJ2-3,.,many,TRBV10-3,CAISAQGGTDTQYF,TGTGCCATCAGTGCACAGGGAGGAACAGATACGCAGTATTTT
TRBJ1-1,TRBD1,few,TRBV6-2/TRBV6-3,CARSPKMTGKTEAFF,TGTGCCAGAAGCCCTAAAATGACAGGGAAGACTGAAGCTTTCTTT
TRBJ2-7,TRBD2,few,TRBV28,CASSLSASGWYEQYF,TGTGCCAGCAGTTTATCAGCTAGCGGGTGGTACGAGCAGTACTTC
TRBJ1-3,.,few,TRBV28,CASRGHHSGNTIYF,TGTGCCAGTAGAGGGCACCACTCTGGAAACACCATATATTTT
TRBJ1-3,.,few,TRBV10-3,CAISESGGTSSGNTIYF,TGTGCCATCAGTGAGTCGGGGGGCACGAGCTCTGGAAACACCATATATTTT
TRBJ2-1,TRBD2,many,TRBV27,CASSLSGVGAGGPWNEQFF,TGTGCCAGCAGTTTATCGGGCGTGGGGGCGGGGGGCCCGTGGAATGAGCAGTTCTTC
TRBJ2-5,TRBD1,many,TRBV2,CASTSDRANQETQYF,TGTGCCAGCACCAGCGACAGGGCAAACCAAGAGACCCAGTACTTC
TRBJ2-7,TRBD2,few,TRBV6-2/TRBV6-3,CASSYPLAGEVEQYF,TGTGCCAGCAGTTACCCTTTGGCGGGAGAGGTCGAGCAGTACTTC
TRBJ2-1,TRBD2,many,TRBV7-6,CASSWGLANEQFF,TGTGCCAGCAGCTGGGGACTAGCGAATGAGCAGTTCTTC
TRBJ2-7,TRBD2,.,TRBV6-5,CASIYERGNHEQYF,TGTGCCAGCATTTACGAGCGGGGAAACCACGAGCAGTACTTC
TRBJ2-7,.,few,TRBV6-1,CASRGTRGYEHYF,TGTGCCAGCAGGGGGACAAGGGGCTACGAGCATTACTTC
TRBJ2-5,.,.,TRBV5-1,CASRSPPHNQETQYF,TGCGCCAGCAGATCACCCCCACACAACCAAGAGACCCAGTACTTC
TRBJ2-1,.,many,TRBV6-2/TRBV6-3,CASNFRDNNEQFF,TGTGCCAGCAACTTCCGGGACAACAATGAGCAGTTCTTC
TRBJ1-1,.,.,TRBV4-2,CASSQVSRDTEAFF,TGTGCCAGCAGCCAAGTCAGCCGGGACACTGAAGCTTTCTTT
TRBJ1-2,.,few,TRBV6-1,CASDRTRNYGYTF,TGTGCCAGCGACAGGACCCGAAACTATGGCTACACCTTC
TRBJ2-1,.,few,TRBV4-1,CASSRGRACYNEQFF,TGCGCCAGCAGCCGAGGCAGGGCCTGCTACAATGAGCAGTTCTTC
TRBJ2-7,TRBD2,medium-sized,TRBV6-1,CASSGLAGDSYEQYF,TGTGCCAGCAGCGGGCTAGCGGGGGACTCCTACGAGCAGTACTTC
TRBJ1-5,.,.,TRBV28,CASSSPSGDHPQHF,TGTGCCAGCAGCTCCCCCTCTGGTGATCATCCCCAGCATTTT
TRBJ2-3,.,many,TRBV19,CASSGNTGSDTQYF,TGTGCCAGTAGTGGAAATACAGGGAGCGATACGCAGTATTTT
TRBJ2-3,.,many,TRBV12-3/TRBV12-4,CASSLGPWSSDTQYF,TGTGCCAGCAGTTTAGGCCCGTGGAGTTCAGATACGCAGTATTTT
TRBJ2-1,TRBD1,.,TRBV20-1,CSARGTGGYVGGDNEQFF,TGCAGTGCTAGAGGGACAGGGGGCTACGTTGGCGGGGATAATGAGCAGTTCTTC
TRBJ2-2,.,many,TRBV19,CASRSGPGELFF,TGTGCCAGTAGGAGTGGCCCCGGGGAGCTGTTTTTT
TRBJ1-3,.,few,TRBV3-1,CASSKGRSGSGNTIYF,TGTGCCAGCAGCAAAGGCAGGTCGGGCTCTGGAAACACCATATATTTT
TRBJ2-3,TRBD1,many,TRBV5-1,CASTGTGSTDTQYF,TGCGCCAGTACCGGGACAGGGAGCACAGATACGCAGTATTTT
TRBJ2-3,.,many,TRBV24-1,CATSRGLAGEGTQYF,TGTGCCACCAGTCGGGGGCTCGCAGGGGAGGGTACGCAGTATTTT
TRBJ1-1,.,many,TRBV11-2,CASSLNGFSRNTEAFF,TGTGCCAGCAGCTTAAATGGGTTCAGCAGAAACACTGAAGCTTTCTTT
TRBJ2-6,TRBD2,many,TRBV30,CAWSFPGLAGSGANVLTF,TGTGCCTGGAGTTTCCCGGGACTAGCGGGCTCTGGGGCCAACGTCCTGACTTTC
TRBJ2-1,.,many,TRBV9,CASSSNHRFSSSYNEQFF,TGTGCCAGCAGCTCAAATCACAGGTTTTCGAGCTCCTACAATGAGCAGTTCTTC
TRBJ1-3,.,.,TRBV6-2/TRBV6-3,CASSPPEIGNTIYF,TGTGCCAGCAGCCCACCGGAAATTGGAAACACCATATATTTT
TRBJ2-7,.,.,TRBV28,CASSLAGYYEQYF,TGTGCCAGCAGTTTAGCGGGTTACTACGAGCAGTACTTC
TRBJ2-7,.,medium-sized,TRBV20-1,CSAQGDFSYEQYF,TGCAGTGCTCAGGGGGACTTCTCCTACGAGCAGTACTTC
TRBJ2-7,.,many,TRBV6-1,CASTQWRGGGTYEQYF,TGTGCCAGCACCCAATGGAGGGGGGGGGGCACCTACGAGCAGTACTTC
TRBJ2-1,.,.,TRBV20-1,CSALDSWGAFYNEQFF,TGCAGTGCCCTGGATAGCTGGGGGGCTTTTTACAATGAGCAGTTCTTC
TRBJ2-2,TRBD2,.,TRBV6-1,CASSFSSGVYTGELFF,TGTGCCAGCAGTTTTAGTAGCGGGGTATACACCGGGGAGCTGTTTTTT
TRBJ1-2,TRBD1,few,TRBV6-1,CASRGTGGGGYTF,TGTGCCAGCAGGGGGACAGGGGGCGGTGGCTACACCTTC
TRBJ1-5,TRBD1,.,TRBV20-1,CSAFRDSYSNQPQHF,TGCAGTGCTTTTCGGGACAGCTATAGCAATCAGCCCCAGCATTTT
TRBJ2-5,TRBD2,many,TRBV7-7,CASSSLAGGQETQYF,TGTGCCAGCAGCTCACTAGCGGGGGGGCAAGAGACCCAGTACTTC
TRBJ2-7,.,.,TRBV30,CAWGRSANYEQYF,TGTGCCTGGGGAAGATCCGCTAACTACGAGCAGTACTTC
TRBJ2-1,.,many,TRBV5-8,CASSLVRGAVSEQFF,TGTGCCAGCAGCTTGGTCCGGGGGGCGGTGAGCGAGCAGTTCTTC
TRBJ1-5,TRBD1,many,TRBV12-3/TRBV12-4,CASSLSTGGNQPQHF,TGTGCCAGCAGTTTAAGTACAGGGGGCAATCAGCCCCAGCATTTT
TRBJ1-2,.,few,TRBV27,CASSAAGVSYGYTF,TGTGCCAGCAGTGCCGCAGGGGTTAGCTATGGCTACACCTTC
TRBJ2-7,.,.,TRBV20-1,CSAPIADHYEQYF,TGCAGTGCTCCAATAGCGGATCATTACGAGCAGTACTTC